These T cell receptor beta chains were read from a single sample in a study of control samples from healthy donors and cancer patients. Sequencing used immunoSEQ multiplex PCR; TCRdb keeps in-frame clones, though not all of them. The sample shows 150,000 to 200,000 clones, roughly 89% of them seen only once. The sequenced sample consisted of blood. The receptors were sampled from a woman in her 30s in good health. CDR3s include the opening cysteine and the closing phenylalanine or tryptophan. The D gene is left open where the match is weak. Expanded clones are given a class, and other clones once, few, many or no size at all.

J gene: TRBJ1-6
V gene: TRBV7-3
clone size: -
D gene: TRBD1
CDR3 DNA: TGTGCCAGCAGCTTAGAGGGGGCCCCTAATTCACCCCTCCACTTT
CDR3 protein: CASSLEGAPNSPLHF

J gene: TRBJ2-7
V gene: TRBV5-5
clone size: -
D gene: -
CDR3 DNA: TGTGCCAGCAGCTTGGCTACGGGAAGCTCCTACGAGCAGTACTTC
CDR3 protein: CASSLATGSSYEQYF

J gene: TRBJ1-2
V gene: TRBV25-1
clone size: -
D gene: TRBD1
CDR3 DNA: TGTGCCAGCAGAGAGCCCGGGACAGGGAACTATGGCTACACCTTC
CDR3 protein: CASREPGTGNYGYTF

J gene: TRBJ2-6
V gene: TRBV19
clone size: -
D gene: TRBD1
CDR3 DNA: TGTGCCACCCGACAGGGGGCGGTCTCTGGGGCCAACGTCCTGACTTTC
CDR3 protein: CATRQGAVSGANVLTF

J gene: TRBJ2-6
V gene: TRBV5-8
clone size: -
D gene: -
CDR3 DNA: TGTGCCAGCAGCTGGGGGAGAGGGGCCAACGTCCTGACTTTC
CDR3 protein: CASSWGRGANVLTF

J gene: TRBJ2-7
V gene: TRBV7-2
clone size: -
D gene: -
CDR3 DNA: TGTGCCAGCAGCCCCGGACGACTAGTCCTCTCCTACGAGCAGTACTTC
CDR3 protein: CASSPGRLVLSYEQYF

J gene: TRBJ1-4
V gene: TRBV6-6
clone size: -
D gene: TRBD1
CDR3 DNA: TGTGCCAGCAGTATAGGACAGGGGCGTGAAAAACTGTTTTTT
CDR3 protein: CASSIGQGREKLFF

J gene: TRBJ1-1
V gene: TRBV5-1
clone size: -
D gene: -
CDR3 DNA: TGCGCCAGCAGTCAGGGGAACACTGAAGCTTTCTTT
CDR3 protein: CASSQGNTEAFF

J gene: TRBJ1-2
V gene: TRBV7-2
clone size: -
D gene: TRBD1
CDR3 DNA: TGTGCCAGCAGCTTCAGGGGGCATAATGGCTACACCTTC
CDR3 protein: CASSFRGHNGYTF

J gene: TRBJ2-6
V gene: TRBV6-2/TRBV6-3
clone size: -
D gene: -
CDR3 DNA: TGTGCCAGCAGTTCAGCAGGCTCTGGGGCCAACGTCCTGACTTTC
CDR3 protein: CASSSAGSGANVLTF

J gene: TRBJ2-1
V gene: TRBV7-8
clone size: once
D gene: TRBD1
CDR3 DNA: TGTGCCAGCAGCTGGGGACAGTACAATGAGCAGTTCTTC
CDR3 protein: CASSWGQYNEQFF

J gene: TRBJ1-5
V gene: TRBV18
clone size: -
D gene: -
CDR3 DNA: TGTGCCAGCTCACCAGGGGTAGATCAGCCCCAGCATTTT
CDR3 protein: CASSPGVDQPQHF

J gene: TRBJ2-3
V gene: TRBV6-4
clone size: -
D gene: TRBD2
CDR3 DNA: TGTGCCAGCAGTGACCAAGCGGGAGGGGTGACAGATACGCAGTATTTT
CDR3 protein: CASSDQAGGVTDTQYF

J gene: TRBJ1-5
V gene: TRBV7-2
clone size: -
D gene: -
CDR3 DNA: TGTGCCAGCAGCTTGACAGGTGGGGGTTATAGCAATCAGCCCCAGCATTTT
CDR3 protein: CASSLTGGGYSNQPQHF

J gene: TRBJ1-5
V gene: TRBV19
clone size: -
D gene: TRBD1
CDR3 DNA: TGTGCCAGTAGTTCCTGGACAGGGGGAAGCAATCAGCCCCAGCATTTT
CDR3 protein: CASSSWTGGSNQPQHF

J gene: TRBJ2-1
V gene: TRBV6-4
clone size: few
D gene: TRBD2
CDR3 DNA: TGTGCCAGCAGTGATAGCGGGGGCTACAATGAGCAGTTCTTC
CDR3 protein: CASSDSGGYNEQFF

J gene: TRBJ1-2
V gene: TRBV30
clone size: -
D gene: -
CDR3 DNA: TGTGCCTGGAGTCAGGGCTATGGCTACACCTTC
CDR3 protein: CAWSQGYGYTF

J gene: TRBJ1-1
V gene: TRBV7-9
clone size: -
D gene: -
CDR3 DNA: TGTGCCAGCAGCCACGGGATGGCTGAAGCTTTCTTT
CDR3 protein: CASSHGMAEAFF

J gene: TRBJ2-2
V gene: TRBV9
clone size: -
D gene: TRBD2
CDR3 DNA: TGTGCCAGCAGCCCTAGCGGGCGGACCGGGGAGCTGTTTTTT
CDR3 protein: CASSPSGRTGELFF

J gene: TRBJ1-1
V gene: TRBV7-9
clone size: -
D gene: -
CDR3 DNA: TGTGCCAGCAGCTCGCAGAACACTGAAGCTTTCTTT
CDR3 protein: CASSSQNTEAFF

J gene: TRBJ2-5
V gene: TRBV5-5
clone size: once
D gene: -
CDR3 DNA: TGTGCCAGCAGCTTGACGCCGACAGCCCAAGAGACCCAGTACTTC
CDR3 protein: CASSLTPTAQETQYF

J gene: TRBJ1-1
V gene: TRBV18
clone size: -
D gene: -
CDR3 DNA: TGTGCCAGCTCACAGGGGGACACTGAAGCTTTCTTT
CDR3 protein: CASSQGDTEAFF

J gene: TRBJ1-2
V gene: TRBV27
clone size: -
D gene: TRBD1
CDR3 DNA: TGTGCCAGCAGAGACCTCGGACAGGGGAACTATGGCTACACCTTC
CDR3 protein: CASRDLGQGNYGYTF

J gene: TRBJ1-1
V gene: TRBV6-5
clone size: -
D gene: -
CDR3 DNA: TGTGCCAGCAGTTACGTGGGACAATTGAACACTGAAGCTTTCTTT
CDR3 protein: CASSYVGQLNTEAFF

J gene: TRBJ1-2
V gene: TRBV4-1
clone size: few
D gene: -
CDR3 DNA: TGCGCCAGCAGCCAAGAGGAGGGCAATACAAACTATGGCTACACCTTC
CDR3 protein: CASSQEEGNTNYGYTF

J gene: TRBJ1-1
V gene: TRBV4-2
clone size: once
D gene: -
CDR3 DNA: TGTGCCAGCAGCCAAAATTCGGAGAACACTGAAGCTTTCTTT
CDR3 protein: CASSQNSENTEAFF

J gene: TRBJ2-1
V gene: TRBV12-3/TRBV12-4
clone size: -
D gene: -
CDR3 DNA: TGTGCCAGCAGGGTAGCGGTTGAGCAGTTCTTC
CDR3 protein: CASRVAVEQFF

J gene: TRBJ2-7
V gene: TRBV30
clone size: -
D gene: -
CDR3 DNA: TGTGCCTGGAGTGTACAGGAGGAGCAGTACTTC
CDR3 protein: CAWSVQEEQYF

J gene: TRBJ1-4
V gene: TRBV24-1
clone size: -
D gene: -
CDR3 DNA: TGTGCCACCCGCGGGGCCGCTAATGAAAAACTGTTTTTT
CDR3 protein: CATRGAANEKLFF

J gene: TRBJ2-4
V gene: TRBV6-5
clone size: -
D gene: TRBD2
CDR3 DNA: TGTGCCAGCAGAGATAGCGGGGCCAAAAACATTCAGTACTTC
CDR3 protein: CASRDSGAKNIQYF

J gene: TRBJ1-2
V gene: TRBV11-2
clone size: -
D gene: -
CDR3 DNA: TGTGCCAGCAGCTTAGCTCAGGGGAACTATGGCTACACCTTC
CDR3 protein: CASSLAQGNYGYTF

J gene: TRBJ2-5
V gene: TRBV19
clone size: -
D gene: -
CDR3 DNA: TGTGCCAGTAGTATGGGGCTAGGCACCAACCAAGAGACCCAGTACTTC
CDR3 protein: CASSMGLGTNQETQYF

J gene: TRBJ2-7
V gene: TRBV29-1
clone size: -
D gene: TRBD1
CDR3 DNA: TGCAGCGTCGCCGGGACAGGGGACGAGCAGTACTTC
CDR3 protein: CSVAGTGDEQYF

J gene: TRBJ1-4
V gene: TRBV6-1
clone size: -
D gene: -
CDR3 DNA: TGTGCCAGCAGTGAACGGGGGGAAAAACTGTTTTTT
CDR3 protein: CASSERGEKLFF

J gene: TRBJ2-3
V gene: TRBV2
clone size: -
D gene: -
CDR3 DNA: TGTGCCAGCAGTGAAGACTCCACAGATACGCAGTATTTT
CDR3 protein: CASSEDSTDTQYF

J gene: TRBJ1-2
V gene: TRBV7-2
clone size: -
D gene: TRBD1
CDR3 DNA: TGTGCCAGCAGCCCCGGGACAGGCTATGGCTACACCTTC
CDR3 protein: CASSPGTGYGYTF

J gene: TRBJ2-5
V gene: TRBV6-1
clone size: -
D gene: -
CDR3 DNA: TGTGCCAGCAGTGACAGGGGTAGGGGGGAGACCCAGTACTTC
CDR3 protein: CASSDRGRGETQYF

J gene: TRBJ2-7
V gene: TRBV5-1
clone size: -
D gene: TRBD1
CDR3 DNA: TGCGCCAGCAGCTTGGGGGGACAGGGCGACGAGCAGTACTTC
CDR3 protein: CASSLGGQGDEQYF

J gene: TRBJ1-4
V gene: TRBV7-8
clone size: -
D gene: -
CDR3 DNA: TGTGCCAGCAGCTGGGGGAGTGCAACTAATGAAAAACTGTTTTTT
CDR3 protein: CASSWGSATNEKLFF

J gene: TRBJ1-6
V gene: TRBV5-4
clone size: -
D gene: TRBD1
CDR3 DNA: TGTGCCAGCAGTCCCGACAGGGGGCGCCGATCACCCCTCCACTTT
CDR3 protein: CASSPDRGRRSPLHF

J gene: TRBJ2-1
V gene: TRBV2
clone size: once
D gene: -
CDR3 DNA: TGTGCCAGCAGTGAAGGGAGGCTGTCCTACAATGAGCAGTTCTTC
CDR3 protein: CASSEGRLSYNEQFF

J gene: TRBJ2-2
V gene: TRBV11-2
clone size: -
D gene: TRBD1
CDR3 DNA: TGTGCCAGCAGCTTAGTCGGCAGGGGGAACGGGGAGCTGTTTTTT
CDR3 protein: CASSLVGRGNGELFF

J gene: TRBJ1-1
V gene: TRBV7-9
clone size: few
D gene: -
CDR3 DNA: TGTGCCAGCAGCTTAGGCTCTGACACTGAAGCTTTCTTT
CDR3 protein: CASSLGSDTEAFF

J gene: TRBJ2-5
V gene: TRBV3-1/TRBV3-2
clone size: -
D gene: TRBD2
CDR3 DNA: TGTGCCAGCAGCCAAGCCTCGACTAGCGGTACCCAAGAGACCCAGTACTTC
CDR3 protein: CASSQASTSGTQETQYF

J gene: TRBJ2-1
V gene: TRBV6-4
clone size: -
D gene: TRBD2
CDR3 DNA: TGTGCCAGCAGTGACTCGCGAGCGGGAGGGGATGAGCAGTTCTTC
CDR3 protein: CASSDSRAGGDEQFF

J gene: TRBJ2-7
V gene: TRBV9
clone size: -
D gene: -
CDR3 DNA: TGTGCCAGCAGCCCCCGTTTAGGGAGCTCCTACGAGCAGTACTTC
CDR3 protein: CASSPRLGSSYEQYF

J gene: TRBJ2-5
V gene: TRBV11-2
clone size: -
D gene: TRBD1
CDR3 DNA: TGTGCCAGCAGCCACCGGACAGGGGGGGGAGAGACCCAGTACTTC
CDR3 protein: CASSHRTGGGETQYF

J gene: TRBJ2-7
V gene: TRBV7-2
clone size: -
D gene: -
CDR3 DNA: TGTGCCAGCAGCTTACAGGGGACCTACGAGCAGTACTTC
CDR3 protein: CASSLQGTYEQYF

J gene: TRBJ1-2
V gene: TRBV12-3/TRBV12-4
clone size: -
D gene: -
CDR3 DNA: TGTGCCAGCAGTTTAGGGGCAGGGGATGGCTACACCTTC
CDR3 protein: CASSLGAGDGYTF

J gene: TRBJ1-1
V gene: TRBV5-5
clone size: -
D gene: -
CDR3 DNA: TGTGCCAGCAGCTTGGGGTATTACACTGAAGCTTTCTTT
CDR3 protein: CASSLGYYTEAFF